The clone carrying this TCR beta chain came up a few times. Its antigen is as yet unknown. Trimming removed 4 bases from V and 0 bases from J, with 7 bases in between. Germline V lookup: CDR1 SGHNT, CDR2 YYREEE (reference sequence). This CDR3 comprises 13 residues. The sample comes from a study of cytomegalovirus exposure and HLA in healthy donors. Broader study findings: Researchers counted 150 to 200 TCR beta chains as cytomegalovirus-associated. Sequencing likely generated an artifact that appeared as a cluster of highly shared sequence variants. With later analysis, a missense DCLRE1C variant became linked to TCR beta V- and J-gene trimming. The number of N-insertions in an Asian-associated ancestry cluster was reportedly below the roughly 670-donor mean in a later analysis.

The study ran its PCR with 60 Vbeta and 13 Jbeta primers. The table came from immunoSEQ multiplex PCR; TCRdb's copy has only in-frame clones and leaves some out. The profile shows under 200,000 clones, 70% to 80% of them singletons. J is TRBJ2-5 and V is TRBV5-4; D gene ambiguous. The sequence came from a man aged 60 to 69 in good health and CMV-seronegative. Sequences were obtained from PBMCs. The CDR3 loop reads CASSVQYQETQYF. Written as DNA, the CDR3 is TGTGCCAGCAGCGTACAGTACCAAGAGACCCAGTACTTC.